This T cell receptor beta chain was profiled in a study of T cell repertoires in cytomegalovirus infection. In this sample, this clonotype turned up a few times. Looked up from germline, CDR1 is MDHEN and CDR2 is SYDVKM. The CDR3 runs to 14 residues. V dropped 2 bases and J dropped 3 bases, with 10 bases sitting between them. TCRdb ran MiXCR on the reads and lists one entry per CDR3 protein. The data show over 100,000 distinct CDR3 sequences, about 17% seen once. The sample comprised PBMCs. This sequence joins TRBV28 and TRBJ1-1, with D unresolved. This TCR came from a human donor in good health (CMV status not recorded). Some clones in this sample may be carry-over from other donors' samples. CDR3 region: CASSLSPRHTEAFF. In nucleotides, the CDR3 is TGTGCCAGCAGTTTAAGCCCGAGACACACTGAAGCTTTCTTT.